A selection of T cell receptor beta chains follows, all from one sample in a study of blood T cells in healthy people across ages. MiXCR, applied by TCRdb to the 5' RACE reads, yields one record per CDR3 protein. The sample records hundreds of thousands of distinct CDR3 sequences, more than 25% being singletons. Sequenced: blood. Receptors originate from a woman aged 80 or older in good health. CDR3s include the opening cysteine and the closing phenylalanine or tryptophan. Fields, in order: J gene, V gene, D gene, clone size, CDR3 DNA, CDR3 protein. The D gene is left open where the match is weak. Size is stated for part of the rows, as once, few or many counts, or as a class when the clone is expanded.

J gene: TRBJ2-5
V gene: TRBV20-1
D gene: .
clone size: many
CDR3 DNA: TGCAGTGCTAGAATAGGGAGCGCCCAAGAGACCCAGTACTTC
CDR3 protein: CSARIGSAQETQYF

J gene: TRBJ2-5
V gene: TRBV28
D gene: .
clone size: few
CDR3 DNA: TGTGCCAGCAGTTTGGGGGGAGGGGGTTCGAGGACCCAGTACTTC
CDR3 protein: CASSLGGGGSRTQYF

J gene: TRBJ2-7
V gene: TRBV30
D gene: .
clone size: many
CDR3 DNA: TGTGCCTGGAGTGCAGACAGGTACGAGCAGTACTTC
CDR3 protein: CAWSADRYEQYF

J gene: TRBJ2-3
V gene: TRBV6-2/TRBV6-3
D gene: TRBD2
clone size: many
CDR3 DNA: TGTGCCAGCAGTTACGCAGGTCGGGGGGGAGTTACGCAGTATTTT
CDR3 protein: CASSYAGRGGVTQYF

J gene: TRBJ1-5
V gene: TRBV30
D gene: TRBD1
clone size: .
CDR3 DNA: TGTGCCTGGACCCCGGGACAGGGGTTTTATCAGCCCCAGCATTTT
CDR3 protein: CAWTPGQGFYQPQHF

J gene: TRBJ2-3
V gene: TRBV3-1
D gene: TRBD1
clone size: many
CDR3 DNA: TGTGCCAGCAGCCCCGGGACAGGGGTCACTTATGATACGCAGTATTTT
CDR3 protein: CASSPGTGVTYDTQYF

J gene: TRBJ2-7
V gene: TRBV3-1
D gene: TRBD1
clone size: many
CDR3 DNA: TGTGCCAGCAGCCCCCGGGACAGGGTTGGTGGCGAGCAGTACTTC
CDR3 protein: CASSPRDRVGGEQYF

J gene: TRBJ1-2
V gene: TRBV28
D gene: .
clone size: many
CDR3 DNA: TGTGCCAGCAGTTCCTACGATACCGACAGGTTCTATGGCTACACCTTC
CDR3 protein: CASSSYDTDRFYGYTF

J gene: TRBJ1-5
V gene: TRBV30
D gene: .
clone size: many
CDR3 DNA: TGTGCCTGGAGTGTACGGAGCAATCAGCCCCAGCATTTT
CDR3 protein: CAWSVRSNQPQHF

J gene: TRBJ1-6
V gene: TRBV3-1
D gene: .
clone size: few
CDR3 DNA: TGTGCCAGCAGCCAATTTCCCGGGAGCTCCTATAATTCACCCCTCCACTTT
CDR3 protein: CASSQFPGSSYNSPLHF

J gene: TRBJ2-1
V gene: TRBV10-3
D gene: .
clone size: many
CDR3 DNA: TGTGCCATCAGTGAAGGCAGGGTCTGGAATGAGCAGTTCTTC
CDR3 protein: CAISEGRVWNEQFF

J gene: TRBJ2-1
V gene: TRBV24-1
D gene: .
clone size: .
CDR3 DNA: TGTACCACCAGTGGCCCCGGGTTGAACTTATACAATGAGCAGTTCTTC
CDR3 protein: CTTSGPGLNLYNEQFF

J gene: TRBJ2-5
V gene: TRBV10-3
D gene: .
clone size: .
CDR3 DNA: TGTGCCATCAGTGTCCGGGGCGCAAGGGCGGAGACCCAGTACTTC
CDR3 protein: CAISVRGARAETQYF